The T cell receptor (beta chain) described here comes from a study of beta chain features in type 1 diabetes. cDNA synthesis used the whole RNA isolate, giving expressed TCRB sequences. Using immunoSEQ multiplex PCR, the repertoire was profiled, and TCRdb retains in-frame clones only, with some absent. Of 300,000 or so clones listed, about 13% are singletons. V dropped 0 bases and J dropped 6 bases, with 9 bases sitting between them. The CDR3 spans 13 residues. Germline lookup yields CDR1 SGHTA and CDR2 FQGTGA. Of note for this clone: Its antigen remains unknown.

Study-level findings and limits: Patients with Type 1 diabetes showed moderately but significantly shorter TCRB CDR3s in all four CD4+ subsets. These data did not resolve whether HLA type affects TCRB rearrangement. Whatever favoring of shorter templates PCR might show would apply equally to patients and controls. High-TCR-expressing cells could be over-represented by cDNA sequencing. Junctions at VDJ sites from type 1 diabetes patients had fewer insertions and more deletions.

This chain joins TRBV7-3 and TRBJ2-7; a possible D gene is TRBD1 (6 bases). Sequencing was performed on naive CD4+ T cells from blood. This TCR was recovered from a young woman with type 1 diabetes. The chain's CDR3 is CASSLTPTGEQYF. DNA of the CDR3: TGTGCCAGCAGCTTAACGCCGACAGGCGAGCAGTACTTC.